What follows are 8 T cell receptor beta chains derived from one specimen sequenced in a study of blood T cells in healthy people across ages. Combining a sample-barcoded 5' primer with a J-beta primer mix, a second PCR ran for about 7 to 12 cycles. TCRdb re-analysed the 5' RACE reads in MiXCR, keeping a single row per CDR3 protein. The repertoire has about 720,000 distinct CDR3 sequences, 22% of them found once; the top ten carry 22%. The sequenced sample consisted of blood. The receptors stem from a man in his sixties or seventies in good health.

The chain links TRBV9 to TRBJ2-3, with a tentative D call TRBD1 (6 bases). Germline values: CDR1 SGDLS, CDR2 YYNGEE. The CDR3 has 15 residues. The germline V and J ends were trimmed by 7 bases and 1 base, with 16 bases remaining between them. This chain's CDR3 is CASGSRGFGTDTQYF. CDR3 nucleotide sequence: TGTGCCAGCGGGAGTAGGGGGTTTGGCACAGATACGCAGTATTTT.

The sample holds a few counts of this clonotype. The genes are TRBV2 and TRBJ1-1; the D is unclear. This CDR3 has 13 residues. V lost 6 bases and J lost 1, with 9 bases in between. Germline values: CDR1 SNHLY, CDR2 FYNNEI. The CDR3: CASRVPGNTEAFF. CDR3 in DNA: TGTGCCAGCAGAGTTCCGGGGAACACTGAAGCTTTCTTT.

J is TRBJ2-5 and V is TRBV19; D may correspond to TRBD1 or TRBD2 (5 bases each). V lost 4 bases and J lost 1, with 10 bases in between. This CDR3 is 14 amino acids long. Germline assignment: CDR1 LNHDA and CDR2 SQIVND (reference sequence). In nucleotides, the CDR3 is TGTGCCAGTAGTACGGGACGGTTCCAAGAGACCCAGTACTTC. It encodes CASSTGRFQETQYF.

This chain links TRBV12-3 or TRBV12-4 with TRBJ2-2; TRBD1 matches at 10 bases. J gave up 7 bases and V 4 bases, and 9 bases lay outside the gene matches. This CDR3 region has 16 residues. CDR3 DNA sequence: TGTGCCAGCAGTTCTCCGGGGACAGGGGTTTTCGGGGAGCTGTTTTTT. Amino acid sequence: CASSSPGTGVFGELFF.

This clonotype was found a few times. The germline gene is not matched at one end of the junction; a read error may be the cause. This chain joins TRBV3-1 and TRBJ2-1, with 12 bases matching TRBD2. This CDR3 has 14 amino acids. Germline loops: CDR1 LGHDT, CDR2 YNNKEL (reference sequence). The CDR3 is CTSSSRTSGAEQFF. The CDR3 DNA reads TGTACCAGCAGCTCCCGGACTAGCGGGGCTGAGCAGTTCTTC.

This clonotype turned up a few times. The junction does not match germline at one end; this may be a read error. The V and J genes are TRBV7-8 and TRBJ2-7; weak D call: TRBD2 (5 bases). Germline V gene lookup returns CDR1 SGHVS and CDR2 FQNEAQ. This CDR3 has 13 residues. The DNA of the CDR3 is TGTGCCAGCAGCTTAGATCTTGGACTCCCTTTGAGGTTC. Translated: CASSLDLGLPLRF.

The table lists this clonotype with a few counts. The chain uses TRBV7-2 and TRBJ2-7; TRBD1 might be the D (6 bases). The germline CDR1 and CDR2 sequences are SGHTA and FQGNSA. The CDR3 has 14 amino acids. V was pared by 3 bases and J by 2 bases, with 11 bases between. CDR3 coding DNA: TGTGCCAGCAGCTTGTCCAGGGGCCCCTACGAGCAGTACGTC. This translates into CASSLSRGPYEQYV.

This clonotype was found a few times. The rearrangement joins TRBV7-4 to TRBJ1-5; the match to TRBD1 covers 7 bases. V lost 5 bases to trimming and J lost 8 bases; unmatched junction nucleotides: 21. CDR3 size: 18 residues. Germline V CDR1 and CDR2: SGHVT, SQSDAQ. CDR3 sequence (DNA): TGTGCCAGCAGCCACCGACAGCCCCGGAGGGGGCAAAGTGAGCCCCAGCATTTT. It specifies CASSHRQPRRGQSEPQHF.